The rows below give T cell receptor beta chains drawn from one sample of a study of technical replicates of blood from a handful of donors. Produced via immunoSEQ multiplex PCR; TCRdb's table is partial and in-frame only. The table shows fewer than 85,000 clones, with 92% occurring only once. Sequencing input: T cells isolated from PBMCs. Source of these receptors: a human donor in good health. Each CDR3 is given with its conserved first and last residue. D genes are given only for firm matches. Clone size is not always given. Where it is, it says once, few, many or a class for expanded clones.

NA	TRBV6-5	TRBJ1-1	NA	CASRDTGNTEAFF	TGTGCCAGCAGAGATACGGGGAACACTGAAGCTTTCTTT
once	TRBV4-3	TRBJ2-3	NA	CASSQEVRGSTDTQYF	TGCGCCAGCAGCCAAGAAGTCAGGGGATCCACAGATACGCAGTATTTT
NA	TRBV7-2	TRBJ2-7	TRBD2	CASSLASGSSNEQYF	TGTGCCAGCAGCTTGGCTAGCGGGAGTTCTAACGAGCAGTACTTC
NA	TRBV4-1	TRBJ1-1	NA	CASSQEAATEAFF	TGCGCCAGCAGCCAAGAAGCTGCGACTGAAGCTTTCTTT
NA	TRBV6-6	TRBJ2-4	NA	CASSYSRGASGNIQYF	TGTGCCAGCAGTTACTCTCGGGGGGCTAGCGGAAACATTCAGTACTTC
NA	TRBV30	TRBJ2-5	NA	CAWTSGFGVTQYF	TGTGCCTGGACCTCAGGGTTTGGGGTGACCCAGTACTTC
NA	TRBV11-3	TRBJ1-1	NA	CASSFGGHQNTEAFF	TGTGCCAGCAGCTTTGGTGGACACCAGAACACTGAAGCTTTCTTT
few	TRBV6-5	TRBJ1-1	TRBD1	CASSYTSGQGTEAFF	TGTGCCAGCAGTTACACATCGGGACAGGGCACTGAAGCTTTCTTT
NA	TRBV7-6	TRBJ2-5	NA	CASSLTVSQETQYF	TGTGCCAGCAGCTTAACAGTGAGCCAAGAGACCCAGTACTTC
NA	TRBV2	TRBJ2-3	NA	CASSEVATTQYF	TGTGCCAGCAGTGAGGTAGCGACGACGCAGTATTTT
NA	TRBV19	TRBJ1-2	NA	CASSIRTVGGGYGYTF	TGTGCCAGTAGTATAAGGACAGTCGGCGGCGGCTATGGCTACACCTTC